This is a list of T cell receptor beta chains from one sample in a study of T cell responses to AZD1222 COVID-19 vaccine. The assay was immunoSEQ multiplex PCR, and TCRdb's table has in-frame clones only and misses some. Of some 79,000 clones in the sample, 80% to 90% were seen once. Source: peripheral blood, taken 28 days after the second AZD1222 dose. These receptors came from an adult who received the AZD1222 COVID-19 vaccine. Each CDR3 is given with its conserved first and last residue. The D gene is left open where the match is weak. Size values are once, few and many counts, or a class for expanded clones, and some rows have none.

>TRBV28|TRBJ2-7|NA|TRBD1
CASRRQGNSYEQYF
TGTGCCAGCAGACGACAGGGGAATTCCTACGAGCAGTACTTC
>TRBV6-5|TRBJ1-2|once|TRBD1
CASRTGRDGYTF
TGTGCCAGCAGGACAGGGAGGGATGGCTACACCTTC
>TRBV6-5|TRBJ2-3|NA|NA
CASSYSRGATDTQYF
TGTGCCAGCAGTTACTCTAGAGGGGCGACAGATACGCAGTATTTT
>TRBV11-2|TRBJ2-7|NA|TRBD1
CASSLWTGDSYEQYF
TGTGCCAGCAGCTTATGGACAGGTGATTCCTACGAGCAGTACTTC
>TRBV18|TRBJ1-2|NA|TRBD1
CASSTSTGQGFHYGYTF
TGTGCCAGCTCAACCTCCACGGGACAGGGTTTCCACTATGGCTACACCTTC
>TRBV12-3/TRBV12-4|TRBJ1-2|NA|NA
CASSSGYYGYTF
TGTGCCAGCAGTTCGGGATACTATGGCTACACCTTC
>TRBV29-1|TRBJ2-1|NA|NA
CSVESSLGNEQFF
TGCAGCGTTGAATCCTCTCTCGGCAATGAGCAGTTCTTC
>TRBV9|TRBJ2-7|NA|NA
CASSVGLGGTYEQYF
TGTGCCAGCAGCGTAGGATTGGGCGGAACCTACGAGCAGTACTTC
>TRBV7-6|TRBJ1-1|NA|NA
CASSLESAPNTEAFF
TGTGCCAGCAGCTTAGAAAGTGCCCCGAACACTGAAGCTTTCTTT
>TRBV14|TRBJ2-1|NA|NA
CASSQGPRLYNEQFF
TGTGCCAGCAGCCAGGGTCCTCGCCTATACAATGAGCAGTTCTTC
>TRBV27|TRBJ1-2|NA|TRBD1
CASSLTPDRGMEGYTF
TGTGCCAGCAGTTTAACTCCGGACAGGGGAATGGAGGGCTACACCTTC
>TRBV9|TRBJ1-5|NA|TRBD1
CASSRTGGGNQPQHF
TGTGCCAGCAGCCGAACAGGGGGCGGGAATCAGCCCCAGCATTTT
>TRBV6-1|TRBJ2-1|NA|NA
CASSDLGGYNEQFF
TGTGCCAGCAGTGATCTAGGGGGGTACAATGAGCAGTTCTTC
>TRBV2|TRBJ2-7|NA|NA
CASSVESGPYEQYF
TGTGCCAGCAGTGTAGAATCTGGACCCTACGAGCAGTACTTC
>TRBV4-3|TRBJ2-3|NA|NA
CASSGKADTQYF
TGCGCCAGCAGCGGGAAGGCAGATACGCAGTATTTT
>TRBV28|TRBJ2-7|NA|NA
CASSLVGQGSSYEQYF
TGTGCCAGCAGTTTAGTCGGGCAGGGGTCTTCCTACGAGCAGTACTTC
>TRBV6-5|TRBJ2-4|NA|NA
CASSYSTSIAKNIQYF
TGTGCCAGCAGTTACTCGACATCTATAGCCAAAAACATTCAGTACTTC
>TRBV7-9|TRBJ1-2|NA|NA
CASSLALKDGGYTF
TGTGCCAGCAGCTTAGCGCTTAAAGACGGCGGCTACACCTTC
>TRBV10-3|TRBJ1-1|NA|NA
CAISYREDLGDTEAFF
TGTGCCATCAGTTACAGGGAAGATCTTGGGGACACTGAAGCTTTCTTT
>TRBV7-2|TRBJ1-1|NA|NA
CASSFSTEAFF
TGTGCCAGCAGCTTCAGCACTGAAGCTTTCTTT
>TRBV11-3|TRBJ2-2|NA|TRBD2
CASSFGLAGGNTGELFF
TGTGCCAGCAGCTTCGGACTAGCGGGGGGGAACACCGGGGAGCTGTTTTTT
>TRBV6-4|TRBJ1-5|few|NA
CASSEGASTPQHF
TGTGCCAGCAGTGAGGGAGCTTCCACGCCCCAGCATTTT
>TRBV24-1|TRBJ1-5|NA|NA
CATSDPVSNQPQHF
TGTGCCACCAGTGATCCCGTTAGCAATCAGCCCCAGCATTTT
>TRBV2|TRBJ1-5|few|NA
CASSGGDTVGVNQPQHF
TGTGCCAGCAGTGGGGGGGACACAGTCGGGGTTAATCAGCCCCAGCATTTT
>TRBV18|TRBJ1-6|NA|NA
CASSPGRSDSPLHF
TGTGCCAGCTCACCGGGGAGGAGTGACTCACCCCTCCACTTT
>TRBV7-8|TRBJ2-5|NA|NA
CASSLAQTAWETQYF
TGTGCCAGCAGCTTAGCGCAGACTGCTTGGGAGACCCAGTACTTC
>TRBV28|TRBJ1-1|NA|TRBD1
CASSQQGHSLAFF
TGTGCCAGCAGTCAACAGGGGCATAGCTTAGCTTTCTTT
>TRBV30|TRBJ2-2|NA|TRBD1
CAWSVIRGGVDTGELFF
TGTGCCTGGAGTGTAATCAGAGGGGGCGTGGACACCGGGGAGCTGTTTTTT
>TRBV29-1|TRBJ2-2|NA|NA
CSVETGLTGELFF
TGCAGCGTTGAAACAGGGCTCACCGGGGAGCTGTTTTTT
>TRBV7-9|TRBJ1-2|NA|TRBD1
CASSLTAGTANYGYTF
TGTGCCAGCAGTTTAACGGCCGGGACAGCCAACTATGGCTACACCTTC
>TRBV4-1|TRBJ2-1|NA|TRBD2
CASSQAKTSGSRDEQFF
TGCGCCAGCAGCCAAGCGAAGACTAGCGGGAGTCGGGATGAGCAGTTCTTC
>TRBV27|TRBJ2-1|NA|NA
CASSWEPYNEQFF
TGTGCCAGCAGTTGGGAGCCCTACAATGAGCAGTTCTTC
>TRBV20-1|TRBJ1-5|NA|NA
CSASSGQDLSNQPQHF
TGCAGTGCTAGTTCGGGACAAGACCTTAGCAATCAGCCCCAGCATTTT
>TRBV10-3|TRBJ1-6|NA|NA
CAIRAGEWDSPLHF
TGTGCCATCAGGGCAGGGGAGTGGGATTCACCCCTCCACTTT
>TRBV2|TRBJ2-1|NA|TRBD2
CASDSGRPRNNEQFF
TGTGCCAGCGATAGCGGGAGGCCTCGTAACAATGAGCAGTTCTTC
>TRBV3-1/TRBV3-2|TRBJ1-1|NA|TRBD1
CASSPYDGQGNTEAFF
TGTGCCAGCAGCCCGTACGACGGACAGGGGAACACTGAAGCTTTCTTT
>TRBV18|TRBJ1-5|NA|NA
CASSRAAGSDQPQHF
TGTGCCAGCTCACGGGCGGCAGGGTCTGATCAGCCCCAGCATTTT
>TRBV3-1/TRBV3-2|TRBJ1-5|once|NA
CASSQSNGPQHF
TGTGCCAGCAGCCAGTCTAACGGGCCCCAGCATTTT
>TRBV27|TRBJ1-2|NA|NA
CASSTGNYGYTF
TGTGCCAGCAGTACAGGGAACTATGGCTACACCTTC
>TRBV19|TRBJ1-2|NA|TRBD1
CASSIEGTGSYVFGYTF
TGTGCCAGTAGTATAGAAGGGACAGGGAGTTACGTGTTCGGCTACACCTTC
>TRBV11-1|TRBJ2-1|NA|NA
CASSLAFSWGTANEQFF
TGTGCCAGCAGCTTAGCGTTCTCATGGGGCACGGCTAATGAGCAGTTCTTC
>TRBV27|TRBJ1-5|NA|TRBD1
CASRGTGQSNQPQHF
TGTGCCAGCAGGGGAACGGGACAGAGCAATCAGCCCCAGCATTTT
>TRBV19|TRBJ1-4|once|TRBD1
CASSTRTGGIEKLFF
TGTGCCAGTAGTACCAGGACAGGGGGCATTGAAAAACTGTTTTTT
>TRBV30|TRBJ1-1|NA|NA
CAWALRQLMNTEAFF
TGTGCCTGGGCGCTGAGGCAGCTAATGAACACTGAAGCTTTCTTT